These 29 T cell receptor beta chains came from one sample sequenced in a study of type 1 regulatory T cells. Using its own MiXCR run on the reads, TCRdb lists one record per CDR3 protein. The sample consists of thousands of distinct CDR3 sequences, 25% to 30% of them appearing once. For these receptors, no antigen is known. Sequenced material: cultured T cells, either the whole culture or a sorted T cell fraction (not recorded which). The subset was: Tr1-enriched cell product generated in vitro against host alloantigens. Source of these receptors: a human donor in good health.

This chain joins TRBV5-1 and TRBJ2-1; D is possibly TRBD1 (6 bases). Trimming pared 4 bases from V and 1 base from J, leaving 12 bases between. The CDR3 consists of 15 residues. Germline CDR1 and CDR2: SGHRS and YFSETQ. DNA for the CDR3: TGCGCCAGCAGCCTCCGGACAGATTCCTACAATGAGCAGTTCTTC. It specifies CASSLRTDSYNEQFF.

Judged by abundance, this clonotype is medium-sized. The genes are TRBV18 and TRBJ2-3, with D unclear. Trimming took off 5 bases at V and 3 bases at J, with 9 bases between the two ends. CDR1 is KGHSH, CDR2 LQKENI, per germline. This CDR3 has 13 residues. Written as DNA, the CDR3 is TGTGCCAGCTCAGGGGAATCTACAGATACGCAGTATTTT. Translated: CASSGESTDTQYF.

Comment on this clonotype: This may come from a read error, since a much larger clone is one base off. CDR3 sequence: CTSSITGSYEQYF. As DNA, the CDR3 is TGTACCAGCAGTATCACGGGCTCCTACGAGCAGTACTTC. V and J are TRBV6-2 or TRBV6-3 and TRBJ2-7; D not resolved. The CDR3 loop spans 13 amino acids. Germline V gives CDR1 MNHEY, CDR2 SVGEGT.

This clonotype is medium-sized in the sample. The chain couples TRBV5-1 to TRBJ2-1; D perhaps matches TRBD2 (5 bases). In germline, CDR1 is SGHRS, CDR2 YFSETQ. CDR3 length: 12 residues. Trimming shortened V by 2 bases and J by 7 bases, and 7 bases separated the two germline ends. The CDR3 nucleotides are TGCGCCAGCAGCTTACTAGGTAATGAGCAGTTCTTC. Its protein is CASSLLGNEQFF.

J is TRBJ2-5 and V is TRBV28; perhaps TRBD1 as D (5 bases). V lost 6 bases, J lost 5 bases, and 7 bases lay in between. This CDR3 has 11 amino acids. CDR1 and CDR2 from the germline V gene are MDHEN and SYDVKM. CDR3 in DNA: TGTGCCAGCAGCAGGGCGGAGACCCAGTACTTC. It codes for CASSRAETQYF.

This clonotype was counted ten times or more. One base away lies a much larger clone, so this may be a sequencing read error. J is TRBJ2-7 and V is TRBV6-1, with D perhaps TRBD2 (5 bases). The CDR3 is 15 residues long. Germline CDR1 and CDR2: MNHNS and SASEGT. For the CDR3, the DNA is TGTGCCGGCAGTGAAGCGGCGTCTAGGCCCTACGAGCAGTACTTC. It codes for CAGSEAASRPYEQYF.

The chain combines TRBV6-1 with TRBJ2-7; D is uncertain. Germline-derived CDR1 and CDR2 are MNHNS and SASEGT. Trimming removed 10 bases from V and 3 bases from J, with 16 bases in between. CDR3 length: 13 residues. The CDR3 is CATTGLNFYEQYF. The DNA of the CDR3 is TGTGCCACCACCGGATTAAACTTCTACGAGCAGTACTTC.

In its sample, this clonotype ranks as medium-sized (0.01 to 0.1%). The gene calls are TRBV30 and TRBJ2-3, with D perhaps matching TRBD2 (5 bases). CDR3 length: 15 residues. Germline CDR1 GTSNPN, CDR2 SVGIG (reference sequence). Trimming left V 3 bases short and J 2 bases short, with 15 bases between. CDR3 sequence reads: CAWRSRSGNTDTQYF. CDR3 DNA sequence: TGTGCCTGGAGGTCGAGGAGCGGAAACACAGATACGCAGTATTTT.

By share of the sample, this clonotype is medium-sized (0.01 to 0.1%). V is TRBV9 and J is TRBJ2-2, with a tentative D call TRBD1 (5 bases). The CDR3 runs to 16 residues. Germline V gene data show CDR1 as SGDLS and CDR2 as YYNGEE. Trimming took 0 bases from V and 4 from J, leaving 13 bases between them. CDR3 sequence reads: CASSVEGLVGTGELFF. In DNA form, the CDR3 reads TGTGCCAGCAGCGTAGAGGGGCTAGTCGGCACCGGGGAGCTGTTTTTT.

J is TRBJ2-7 and V is TRBV15; 11 positions match TRBD2. J lost 6 bases, V lost 0 bases, and 4 bases had no gene match. The CDR3 sequence is 15 residues long. CDR1 LNHNV and CDR2 YYDKDF come from the germline V gene (reference sequence). The chain's CDR3 is CATSRDQLAGVEQYF. CDR3 nucleotide sequence: TGTGCCACCAGCAGAGATCAACTAGCGGGAGTCGAGCAGTACTTC.

This clonotype ranks as medium-sized. The genes are TRBV27 and TRBJ1-1; 10 nucleotides agree with TRBD1. The CDR3 is 16 amino acids. Germline-derived CDR1 and CDR2 are MNHEY and SMNVEV (reference sequence). V was pared by 5 bases and J by 0 bases, with 6 bases of the junction left unmatched. CDR3 DNA: TGTGCCAGCAGTCCGGGACAGGGGTCTTTGAACACTGAAGCTTTCTTT. Protein product: CASSPGQGSLNTEAFF.

This clonotype was found once. This sequence joins TRBV5-1 and TRBJ2-1; D remains ambiguous. Germline-derived CDR1 and CDR2 are SGHRS and YFSETQ. CDR3 size: 13 residues. The germline V and J ends were trimmed by 5 bases and 1 base, with 7 bases remaining between them. The DNA of the CDR3 is TGCGCCAGCAGTAGAGCTTCCTACAATGAGCAGTTCTTC. The encoded protein is CASSRASYNEQFF.

In its sample, this clonotype ranks as medium-sized. This chain uses TRBV5-5 with TRBJ1-2; 8 positions match TRBD1. Germline trimming cut 4 bases from V and 2 bases from J; bases unmatched to any gene: 7. The CDR3 runs to 15 residues. The germline V gene encodes CDR1 SGHKS and CDR2 YYEKEE (reference sequence). The CDR3: CASSTGQGFNYGYTF. The CDR3 nucleotides are TGTGCCAGCAGCACCGGACAGGGATTCAACTATGGCTACACCTTC.

This clonotype is medium-sized by share. The CDR3 is CASTRPLGDTQYF. In DNA form, the CDR3 reads TGTGCCAGCACGCGACCCCTTGGGGATACGCAGTATTTT. This chain joins TRBV6-1 and TRBJ2-3; D is uncertain. Deletions cut 7 bases from V and 6 bases from J, with 14 bases between. The CDR3 extends over 13 amino acids. Germline V gene sequence: CDR1 MNHNS, CDR2 SASEGT.

This chain links TRBV6-6 with TRBJ2-2; 7 nucleotides align to TRBD1. Germline values: CDR1 MNHNY, CDR2 SVGAGI (reference sequence). CDR3 length: 14 residues. V dropped 7 bases and J dropped 3; count of bases not matched to a gene: 5. Here the CDR3 reads CASIIQGYTGELFF. CDR3 in DNA: TGTGCCAGCATTATACAGGGGTACACCGGGGAGCTGTTTTTT.

By proportion, this clonotype is medium-sized (0.01 to 0.1%). The chain links TRBV28 to TRBJ2-7; 7 bases fit TRBD1. The CDR3 is made up of 15 amino acids. Trimming took 5 bases from V and 3 from J; bases not matched to a gene: 10. In germline, CDR1 is MDHEN, CDR2 SYDVKM. CDR3 nucleotide sequence: TGTGCCAGCAGTATTACCGGGACAGTCAACTACGAGCAGTACTTC. This sequence encodes CASSITGTVNYEQYF. The whole variable domain, filled in from reference TRBV28 and TRBJ2-7, reads DVKVTQSSRYLVKRTGEKVFLECVQDMDHENMFWYRQDPGLGLRLIYFSYDVKMKEKGDIPEGYSVSREKKERFSLILESASTNQTSMYLCASSITGTVNYEQYFGPGTRLTVT.

In its sample, this clonotype was seen once. This chain uses TRBV28 with TRBJ1-1; 7 nucleotides match TRBD1. CDR1 is MDHEN, CDR2 SYDVKM, per germline. The CDR3 totals 15 residues. V was pared by 6 bases and J by 2 bases, with 9 bases of the junction left unmatched. CDR3: CASRPSGTVNTEAFF. CDR3 DNA: TGTGCCAGCAGGCCCTCCGGGACAGTCAACACTGAAGCTTTCTTT.

This clonotype appeared once. This likely traces to a read error, being one base from a far larger clone. V is TRBV13 and J is TRBJ2-1, with 8 bases lining up with TRBD2. This CDR3 is built from 15 residues. Germline V gene sequence: CDR1 PRHDT, CDR2 FYEKMQ (reference sequence). J gave up 10 bases and V 4 bases, and 12 bases lay outside the gene matches. This CDR3 is CASSSKPAGAFEQFF. The CDR3 nucleotides read TGTGCCAGCAGCTCGAAACCAGCGGGGGCCTTCGAGCAGTTCTTC.

This clonotype counts as medium-sized. The CDR3 DNA reads TGTGCCAGCAGCTACAGTCTACGTGATACGCAGTATTTT. Translated: CASSYSLRDTQYF. The genes are TRBV13 and TRBJ2-3; no clear D gene. With 4 bases removed from V and 6 bases from J, the gap between germline ends came to 11 bases. This CDR3 spans 13 amino acids. Germline values: CDR1 PRHDT, CDR2 FYEKMQ (reference sequence).

The genes are TRBV5-1 and TRBJ2-7, with D perhaps TRBD2 (6 bases). The CDR3 is 14 amino acids. In germline, CDR1 is SGHRS, CDR2 YFSETQ. V was shortened by 0 bases and J by 3 bases, with 10 bases between the two germline ends. CDR3 nucleotide sequence: TGCGCCAGCAGCTTGGGGTTGGGAGGCTACGAGCAGTACTTC. Translation gives CASSLGLGGYEQYF.

The chain is built from TRBV13 and TRBJ1-1, with 8 bases aligning to TRBD1. Looked up from germline, CDR1 is PRHDT and CDR2 is FYEKMQ (reference sequence). The V and J ends lost 5 bases and 1 base, in that order; junction bases with no gene match: 6. This CDR3 spans 15 amino acids. CDR3 coding DNA: TGTGCCAGCAGCGAGAGGGACAGGCAGAACACTGAAGCTTTCTTT. This codes for CASSERDRQNTEAFF.

V usage is TRBV20-1 and J usage is TRBJ2-1; unclear D gene. Trimming removed 3 bases from V and 3 bases from J, with 15 bases in between. The CDR3 loop spans 15 amino acids. CDR1 is DFQATT, CDR2 SNEGSKA, per germline (reference sequence). In nucleotides, the CDR3 is TGCAGTGCTAGTGACCAACCTGGTGGCTACAATGAGCAGTTCTTC. It yields the protein CSASDQPGGYNEQFF.

This clonotype is classed as medium-sized. CDR3 nucleotide sequence: TGTGCCAGCAGCCCACGGGGTAGCGGCAGCACAGATACGCAGTATTTT. This translates into CASSPRGSGSTDTQYF. The V call is TRBV12-3 or TRBV12-4, the J call TRBJ2-3, with D possibly being TRBD2 (6 bases). CDR3 length equals 16 residues. Trimming stripped 6 bases from V and 0 bases from J, with 16 bases between.

By sample fraction, this clonotype is medium-sized. The chain joins TRBV20-1 to TRBJ2-2; D gene ambiguous. CDR1 and CDR2 (germline): DFQATT, SNEGSKA (reference sequence). V was shortened by 3 bases and J by 5 bases, with 16 bases between the two germline ends. This CDR3 comprises 15 residues. CDR3 region: CSASKSSLKTGELFF. The CDR3 nucleotides read TGCAGTGCTAGCAAATCGTCCCTTAAAACCGGGGAGCTGTTTTTT.

As DNA, the CDR3 is TGCAGTGCTAGACCAGGATTGAACACTGAAGCTTTCTTT. It translates to CSARPGLNTEAFF. The chain has TRBV20-1 and TRBJ1-1; D unresolved. The V and J ends lost 2 bases and 0 bases respectively, with 7 bases between them. The length of the CDR3 is 13 residues. Germline V gene lookup returns CDR1 DFQATT and CDR2 SNEGSKA (reference sequence).

The J gene is TRBJ2-7, the V gene TRBV12-3 or TRBV12-4, with a possible D match to TRBD1 (6 bases). The CDR3 length is 15 residues. Trimming pared 5 bases from V and 9 bases from J, leaving 23 bases between. The CDR3 nucleotides read TGTGCCAGCAGTACCCCAGACAGGTCCCCTCCGAGGCAGTACTTC. Translated, it gives CASSTPDRSPPRQYF.

The CDR3 loop is CASSISNRQGTIQYF. CDR3 bases: TGTGCCAGTAGTATAAGTAATCGACAGGGAACCATTCAGTACTTC. The chain employs TRBV19 and TRBJ2-4; 7 nucleotides agree with TRBD1. V lost 2 bases, J lost 9 bases, and 10 bases stayed unmatched. The V gene's germline CDR1 is LNHDA and CDR2 SQIVND (reference sequence). The CDR3 extends over 15 amino acids.

The chain combines TRBV5-1 with TRBJ1-1, with D possibly matching TRBD1 (6 bases). With 3 bases removed from V and 3 bases from J, the gap between germline ends came to 12 bases. The CDR3 runs 14 residues. Germline V gene sequence: CDR1 SGHRS, CDR2 YFSETQ. CDR3 region: CASSSGAGDTEAFF. The CDR3 DNA reads as TGCGCCAGCAGCTCGGGGGCGGGGGACACTGAAGCTTTCTTT.

This clonotype is medium-sized (0.01 to 0.1%). The genes are TRBV9 and TRBJ1-6; D uncertain. CDR3 length: 12 residues. The V gene's germline CDR1 is SGDLS and CDR2 YYNGEE. The V end lost 2 bases, the J end lost 10 bases, and 7 bases lay between the germline ends. The CDR3 reads CASSVPGSPLHF. The CDR3 DNA follows: TGTGCCAGCAGCGTCCCGGGGTCACCCCTCCACTTT.